This T cell receptor (beta chain) was obtained from a study of cytomegalovirus exposure and HLA in healthy donors (dated by TCRdb to 2016 to 2017). Context from the whole study: An earlier analysis of approximately 550 of the donors reported 250 to 300 Gb of sequence data and about 100 million unique TCR beta sequences from about 180 million T cells. Roughly 300 gigabases of sequencing data and approximately 85 million unique TCR sequences were included in an early release covering 550 to 800 HLA-typed donors. Of the 300 to 450 genotyped donors, roughly 85% fell in the genetic ancestry cluster associated with self-reported Caucasian donors. The aim of the study was to test whether cataloging public T cell receptors could identify signatures of past pathogen exposure. Using immunosequencing, the study profiled T cell repertoires from around 670 subjects and related those repertoires to cytomegalovirus serostatus. A separate validation cohort of roughly 130 different subjects was used in addition to the roughly 700-subject first cohort. The study combined high-throughput TCR immunosequencing, statistical association of individual TCRs with disease status, and machine learning to predict cytomegalovirus infection status. To study patterns of TCR occurrence, a later analysis re-analyzed previously published TCR beta repertoires from 550 to 800 donors and added high-resolution HLA genotyping. The later analysis used no new phenotypic data to find candidate immune exposures, relying instead on TCR beta sequences and their occurrence across donors. An earlier analysis of around 640 of the donors used high-throughput TCR beta sequencing to judge whether each TCR beta V gene segment behaved as functional or pseudogenic. Donor age, sex, ethnicity and CMV serostatus were compiled together with the repertoire data. Genome-wide SNP genotypes for about 65% of the roughly 700 donors were used in a later genetic analysis, which treated that subset as a discovery cohort. All discovery cohort repertoires had been generated on a single sequencing platform. HLA typing included class I and class II loci at four-digit resolution. The number of donors typed differed by locus, with roughly 620-630 for A, B, C, DRB1 and DQB1, about 500 for DQA1, under 610 for DPA1, and around 450 for DPB1. Roughly five DR-DQ haplotypes were handled as single units for association and clustering because linkage in the cohort was strong. Among 398 genotyped donors of the cohort, an average of approximately 220,000 unique TCR beta nucleotide sequences was sequenced per donor, of which 15% to 20% were non-productive. Beyond this particular receptor, the publication reports: In a later analysis, several top co-occurrence clusters were reported to appear linked to parvovirus B19, influenza, CMV and Epstein-Barr virus. According to a later analysis, TCR association rates differed among HLA loci, with DRB1 alleles showing the most associated TCRs and HLA-C alleles showing the fewest. Correlated functional status among segregating V segments might be attributable to linkage disequilibrium, but an unknown experimental factor could not be ruled out. For the cohort, immune exposure information was limited to CMV serostatus. An earlier analysis of some 590 of the donors showed that most TCR beta V segments appeared in productive rearrangements either about 90% or about 30% of the time, which broadly matched IMGT annotations. The cohort was sequenced for TCR beta chains only, and without alpha or paired-chain data the features that could be detected were limited. A later genetic analysis associated a missense DCLRE1C variant with V-gene and J-gene trimming of TCR beta chains, and an independent cohort replicated the association. The sequencing pipeline was judged likely to have produced a cluster of highly shared sequence variants as a technical artifact. In a later genetic analysis, fewer N-insertions in productive TCRs were reported among donors in an Asian-associated ancestry cluster than the roughly 700-donor mean. Roughly uniform sequencing depth across donors was assumed in presence/absence analyses, although this assumption may not hold. Because counts were too low, about 18 rarely observed V segments, including chromosome 9 orphons, were excluded from the earlier analysis of a few hundred of the donors. While some public TCRs were present in many individuals, most TCR sequences turned up only very rarely across donors. A further reported finding was that TCR beta sequences accurately predicted the HLA-A and HLA-B alleles for most subjects in the first cohort. Assigning TCR associations to individual alleles was difficult when HLA alleles, especially DR and DQ, strongly co-occurred. A later analysis found that HLA-associated TCR beta chains were more clonally expanded and had lower generation probabilities than equally common non-associated chains. Three of the identified cytomegalovirus-associated TCR beta chains were confirmed in vitro to be specific for cytomegalovirus antigens. Most CMV-associated TCR beta chains appeared to be HLA-restricted in a later analysis, and the HLA associations seemed to be driven largely by CMV exposure. A total of roughly 160 TCR beta chains were listed by the study as associated with cytomegalovirus. In a later analysis, around 17,000 TCR beta sequences were associated with specific HLA alleles at a false discovery rate of 0.05. The authors suggested that the approach could potentially be extended to other disease states and immunological phenotypes. Because some donors lacked HLA typing at each locus, the association tests relied only on the typed subset. The classifier was reported to diagnose cytomegalovirus status with high specificity and sensitivity in both the original and validation cohorts. Some IMGT-functional V segments, including TRBV6-2 and TRBV6-3, could not be distinguished by the 87-base-pair reads and were therefore excluded.

As for this clone: The specificity of this receptor is unknown. No much larger clone is present one base from it, and per-base qualities are unavailable.

Library preparation was by the immunoSEQ multiplex PCR assay. The multiplex PCR relied on a mix of 60 forward primers for TCR Vbeta segments and 13 reverse primers for TCR Jbeta segments. A multiplex PCR assay on genomic DNA amplified the CDR3 region of rearranged TCR beta genes. The amplified TCR beta libraries were sequenced on the Illumina HiSeq System as 87-base-pair reads. On the authors' methods: A later analysis counted about 80 million unique TCR beta chains across the 640 or so repertoires, and roughly 11 million of these chains were shared by at least two donors. Raw reads were error-corrected and collapsed into unique sequences by a nearest-neighbor algorithm in which closely related sequences were merged to remove PCR and sequencing errors. CDR3 sequences were aligned to IMGT reference sequences to assign V, D and J gene segments. Each retained sequence needed at least a six-nucleotide match to both a V gene segment and a J gene segment. A rearrangement was called productive if the CDR3 had no stop codons and remained in frame with V and J, and every other rearrangement was called non-productive. CDR3 was defined according to IMGT convention as the region running from the second conserved V-encoded cysteine to the conserved J-encoded phenylalanine. In an earlier analysis of 550 to 650 of the donors, sequences lacking an unambiguous match to a single V gene segment were excluded. An earlier analysis of roughly 590 of the donors called V segments functional above 56.7% productive rearrangements and segregating when the between-donor standard deviation exceeded 5%. To diagnose cytomegalovirus status from the catalog of TCR beta chain sequences, a statistical classification framework was built. A later analysis assigned V and J genes by comparing TCR nucleotide sequences with IMGT/GENE-DB human TR gene sequences. Using the TCRdist pipeline, a later analysis assigned CDR3 sequences along with most-parsimonious VDJ recombination scenarios. In a later analysis, each TCR beta chain was defined by its CDR3 amino acid sequence together with its V-gene family, and reads lacking a unique V-gene family were excluded. To address suspected cross-contamination and a sequencing artifact, a later analysis removed 592 highly shared, low-generation-probability nucleotide sequences. A later analysis calculated a clonal expansion index for each public chain from normalized within-repertoire ranks of inferred template counts. In a later analysis, generation probabilities were computed with a VDJ recombination model fitted to out-of-frame rearrangements, and the resulting probabilities were checked against IGoR. In a later analysis, hypergeometric tests were used to score TCR-TCR, TCR-HLA and TCR-CMV co-occurrence, with a repertoire-size bias correction applied to TCR pairs. False discovery rates were estimated in a later analysis by permuting HLA or CMV assignments 20 times. In a later analysis, co-occurring TCRs were grouped using DBSCAN, and TCRdist sequence similarity was added for clustering within HLA-allele-positive subsets. Repertoires with fewer than 30,000 or more than 120,000 public chains were left out of co-occurrence clustering, as were about 5 repertoires with anomalous nucleotide sharing. TCRdb mirrors the immuneACCESS table, restricted to in-frame sequences. Some clones are absent from its copies; in checked studies, under half trace to an unresolved V gene, and the reason for the others is unknown. Clone size and the V and J calls come from that table; the DNA yielded D and trimming. The sample table records approximately 140,000 clones; 75% of these occur just once. The ten largest clones take up about 3.5% of the sample.

The cohort consisted of fewer than 700 healthy bone marrow donors. At the time of sampling, every cohort member was nominally healthy, though immune exposures that went unrecorded were likely present. The donor tested CMV seronegative and was one of the 352 seronegative cohort members. Every donor gave a peripheral blood sample, and the peripheral blood mononuclear cells from that sample were used for TCR beta sequencing. The Qiagen DNeasy Blood Extraction Kit was used to extract genomic DNA from the blood cell samples. Based on the germline V gene (reference sequence), the CDR1 and CDR2 sequences are LNHNV and YYDKDF. Counted from cysteine to phenylalanine, this CDR3 has 17 amino acids. Left in the record is the CDR3 DNA by itself, 51 bases read in frame from the first base. V loses 2 bases of germline sequence and J loses 5 bases, and the interval between the two ends is 19 bases.

In this chain, TRBV15 is recombined with TRBJ1-5; TRBD1 is a weak D gene call, 6 bases matching. This sequence originates from a man aged 35 to 55 in good health and CMV-seronegative. Sequencing used PBMCs. CDR3 region: CATSRYKLRGYHQPQHF. The bases are TGTGCCACCAGCAGATATAAGCTCAGGGGATACCATCAGCCCCAGCATTTT.